This TCR beta chain is from a study of cytomegalovirus exposure and HLA in healthy donors. Findings and caveats of the study: Productive status was seen about 87% or about 30% of the time for most TCR beta V segments in an earlier analysis. When analyzed later, a missense DCLRE1C variant was found to be linked to TCR beta V- and J-gene trimming. A later examination showed that TCR association rates differed by HLA locus, with DRB1 most and HLA-C fewest.

Details on this clone: No antigen is known for it.

With 60 Vbeta and 13 Jbeta primers, the PCR was carried out. Using immunoSEQ multiplex PCR, the repertoire was profiled, and TCRdb retains in-frame clones only, with some absent. The sample carries under 250,000 clones, approximately 88% recorded once. V lost 2 bases and J lost 2; bases outside the gene matches: 8. Germline values: CDR1 GTSNPN, CDR2 SVGIG (reference sequence). This CDR3 spans 15 amino acids. The rearrangement uses TRBV30 and TRBJ2-5; 7 bases agree with TRBD2. This TCR was sampled from a boy younger than 10 in good health and CMV-seronegative. Material for sequencing was PBMCs. The CDR3 nucleotides are TGTGCCTGGAGTTCGGATAGCGGGTCGCAAGAGACCCAGTACTTC. It translates to CAWSSDSGSQETQYF.